This T cell receptor (beta chain) came from a study of blood T cell repertoires in COVID-19. The overall study: Sites across the United States, Italy and Spain contributed samples from acute and convalescent COVID-19. PBMCs, B-cell-depleted T cells, or T cells provided the cDNA or gDNA that made up the material.

In the authors' methods: Estimates of nucleated cell counts were drawn from the amplification of reference gene primers. Repertoires were generated with immunoSEQ multiplex PCR, while TCRdb's copy carries only in-frame clones and drops some. That table gives V, J and clone size, and the DNA gave D and trimming. Found here are 100,000 to 150,000 clones, about four fifths of them singletons; the top ten hold approximately 8.7%. This CDR3 region has 13 residues. V gave up 5 bases and J gave up 7 bases, with 13 bases separating them. The germline CDR1 and CDR2 sequences are LGHDT and YNNKEL (reference sequence).

The gene calls are TRBV3-1 (or the pseudogene TRBV3-2) and TRBJ2-3; possible D gene TRBD1, 5 bases. The sample was peripheral blood. The receptor was derived from a man in his forties with active or convalescent COVID-19. Here the CDR3 reads CASSKTGWNTQYF. The CDR3 bases are TGTGCCAGCAGCAAAACAGGTTGGAATACGCAGTATTTT.